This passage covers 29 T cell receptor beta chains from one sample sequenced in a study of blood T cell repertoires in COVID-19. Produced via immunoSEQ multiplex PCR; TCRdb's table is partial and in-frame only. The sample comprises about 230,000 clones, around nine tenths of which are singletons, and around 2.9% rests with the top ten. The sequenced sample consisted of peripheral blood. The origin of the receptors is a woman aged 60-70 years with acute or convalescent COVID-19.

The CDR3 spells CASSSNTGPGNTIYF. The CDR3 coding sequence is TGTGCCAGCAGTTCTAATACAGGGCCTGGAAACACCATATATTTT. V is TRBV28 and J is TRBJ1-3, with D tentatively TRBD1 (6 bases). This CDR3 is 15 amino acids long. V shed 4 bases and J shed 2 bases, with 12 bases lying between them. From germline, CDR1 is MDHEN and CDR2 SYDVKM.

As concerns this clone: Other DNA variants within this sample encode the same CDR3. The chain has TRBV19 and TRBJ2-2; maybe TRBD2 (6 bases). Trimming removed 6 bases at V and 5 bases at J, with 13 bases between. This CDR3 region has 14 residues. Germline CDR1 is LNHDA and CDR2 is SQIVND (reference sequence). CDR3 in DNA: TGTGCCAGTAGCTCCCTTGGAGGGACCGGGGAGCTGTTTTTT. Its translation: CASSSLGGTGELFF.

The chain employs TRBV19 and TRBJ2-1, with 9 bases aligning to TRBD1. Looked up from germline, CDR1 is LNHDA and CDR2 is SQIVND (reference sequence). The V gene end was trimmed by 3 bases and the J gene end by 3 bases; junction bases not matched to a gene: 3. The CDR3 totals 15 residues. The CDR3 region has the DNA TGTGCCAGTAGTATGTTGGGACAGGGCTACAATGAGCAGTTCTTC. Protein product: CASSMLGQGYNEQFF. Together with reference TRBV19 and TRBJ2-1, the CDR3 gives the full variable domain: DGGITQSPKYLFRKEGQNVTLSCEQNLNHDAMYWYRQDPGQGLRLIYYSQIVNDFQKGDIAEGYSVSREKKESFPLTVTSAQKNPTAFYLCASSMLGQGYNEQFFGPGTRLTVL.

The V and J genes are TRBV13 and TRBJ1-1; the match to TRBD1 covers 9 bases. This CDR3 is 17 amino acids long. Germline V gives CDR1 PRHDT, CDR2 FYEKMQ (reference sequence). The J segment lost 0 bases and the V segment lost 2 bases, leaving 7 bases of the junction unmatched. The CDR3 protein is CASSLYTTGGLNTEAFF. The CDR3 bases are TGTGCCAGCAGCTTATATACCACAGGGGGCCTGAACACTGAAGCTTTCTTT.

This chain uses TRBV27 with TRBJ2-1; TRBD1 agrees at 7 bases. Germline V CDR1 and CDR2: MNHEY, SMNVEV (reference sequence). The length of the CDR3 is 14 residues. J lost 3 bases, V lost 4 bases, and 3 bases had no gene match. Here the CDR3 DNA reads TGTGCCAGCAGTTATGGACAGGACTACAATGAGCAGTTCTTC. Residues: CASSYGQDYNEQFF.

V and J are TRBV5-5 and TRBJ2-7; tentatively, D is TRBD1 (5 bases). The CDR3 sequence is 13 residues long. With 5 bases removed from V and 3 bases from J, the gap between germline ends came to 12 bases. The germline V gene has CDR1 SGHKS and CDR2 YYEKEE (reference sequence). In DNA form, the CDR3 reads TGTGCCAGCAGAGACAGATTCCACTACGAGCAGTACTTC. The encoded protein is CASRDRFHYEQYF.

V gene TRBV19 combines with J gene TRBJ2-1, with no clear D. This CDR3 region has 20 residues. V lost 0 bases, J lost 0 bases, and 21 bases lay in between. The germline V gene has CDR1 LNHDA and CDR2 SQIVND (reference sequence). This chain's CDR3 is CASSIEVRSLALSSYNEQFF. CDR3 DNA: TGTGCCAGTAGTATAGAGGTTCGGTCCCTTGCTTTGAGCTCCTACAATGAGCAGTTCTTC.

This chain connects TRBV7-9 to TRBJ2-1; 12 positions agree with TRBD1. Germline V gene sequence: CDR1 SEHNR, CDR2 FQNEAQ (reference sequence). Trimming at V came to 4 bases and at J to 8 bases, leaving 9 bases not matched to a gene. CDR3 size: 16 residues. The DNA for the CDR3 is TGTGCCAGCAGCTACTTCGCGGGACAGGGGGCCCATGAGCAGTTCTTC. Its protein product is CASSYFAGQGAHEQFF.

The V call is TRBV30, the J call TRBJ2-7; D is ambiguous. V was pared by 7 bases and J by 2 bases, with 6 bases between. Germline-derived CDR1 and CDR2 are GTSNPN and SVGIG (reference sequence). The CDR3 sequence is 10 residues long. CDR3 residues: CAYATYEQYF. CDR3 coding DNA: TGTGCCTACGCGACCTACGAGCAGTACTTC.

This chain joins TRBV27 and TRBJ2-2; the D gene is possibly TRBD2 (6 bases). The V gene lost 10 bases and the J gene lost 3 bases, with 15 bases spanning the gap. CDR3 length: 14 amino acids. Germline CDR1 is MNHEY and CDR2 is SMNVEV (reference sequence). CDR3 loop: CATRGRGYTGELFF. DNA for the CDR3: TGTGCCACCCGTGGGCGGGGATACACCGGGGAGCTGTTTTTT.

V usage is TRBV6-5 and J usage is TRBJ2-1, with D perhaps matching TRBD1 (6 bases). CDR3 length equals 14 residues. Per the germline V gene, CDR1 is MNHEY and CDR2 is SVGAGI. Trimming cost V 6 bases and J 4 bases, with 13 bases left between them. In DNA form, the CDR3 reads TGTGCCAGCAGACCAGGGGAGTTGTACAATGAGCAGTTCTTC. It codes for CASRPGELYNEQFF.

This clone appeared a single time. Here the CDR3 reads CASGQGARGYTF. The DNA for the CDR3 is TGTGCCAGCGGACAGGGGGCGCGTGGCTACACCTTC. V and J are TRBV2 and TRBJ1-2; TRBD1 aligns across 11 bases. Germline V lookup: CDR1 SNHLY, CDR2 FYNNEI. V shed 8 bases and J 7 bases; nucleotides not matched to a gene: 3. This CDR3 region has 12 residues.

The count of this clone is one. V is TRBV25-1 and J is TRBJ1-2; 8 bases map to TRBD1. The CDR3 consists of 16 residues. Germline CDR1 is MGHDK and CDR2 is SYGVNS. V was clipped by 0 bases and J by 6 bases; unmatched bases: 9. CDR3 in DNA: TGTGCCAGCAGTGAATATAGGACAGGGAAGAAGAATGGCTACACCTTC. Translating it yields CASSEYRTGKKNGYTF.

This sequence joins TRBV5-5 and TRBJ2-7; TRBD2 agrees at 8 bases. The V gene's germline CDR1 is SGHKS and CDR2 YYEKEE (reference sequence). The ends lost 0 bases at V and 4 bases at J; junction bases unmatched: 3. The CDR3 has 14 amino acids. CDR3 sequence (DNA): TGTGCCAGCAGCTTGGTTAGCGGGGTATACGAGCAGTACTTC. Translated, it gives CASSLVSGVYEQYF.

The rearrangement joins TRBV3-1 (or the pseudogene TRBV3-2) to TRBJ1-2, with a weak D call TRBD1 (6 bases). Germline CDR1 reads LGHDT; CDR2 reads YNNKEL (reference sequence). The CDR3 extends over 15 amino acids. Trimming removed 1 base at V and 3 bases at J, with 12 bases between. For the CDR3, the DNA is TGTGCCAGCAGCCAAGGACAGGCCGCGTACTATGGCTACACCTTC. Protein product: CASSQGQAAYYGYTF.

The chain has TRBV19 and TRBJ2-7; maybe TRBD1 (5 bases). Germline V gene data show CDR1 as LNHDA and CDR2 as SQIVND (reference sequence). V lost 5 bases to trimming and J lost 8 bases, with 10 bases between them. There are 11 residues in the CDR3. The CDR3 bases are TGTGCCAGTAGTCTGGGGCTAAAGCAGTACTTC. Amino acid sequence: CASSLGLKQYF. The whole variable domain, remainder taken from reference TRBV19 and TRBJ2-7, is DGGITQSPKYLFRKEGQNVTLSCEQNLNHDAMYWYRQDPGQGLRLIYYSQIVNDFQKGDIAEGYSVSREKKESFPLTVTSAQKNPTAFYLCASSLGLKQYFGPGTRLTVT.

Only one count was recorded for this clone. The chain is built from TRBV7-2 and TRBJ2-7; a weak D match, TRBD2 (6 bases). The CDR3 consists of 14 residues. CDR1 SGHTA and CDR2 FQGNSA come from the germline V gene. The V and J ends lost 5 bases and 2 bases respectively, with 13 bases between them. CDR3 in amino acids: CASSPGGTPYEQYF. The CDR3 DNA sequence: TGTGCCAGCAGCCCTGGGGGGACCCCCTACGAGCAGTACTTC.

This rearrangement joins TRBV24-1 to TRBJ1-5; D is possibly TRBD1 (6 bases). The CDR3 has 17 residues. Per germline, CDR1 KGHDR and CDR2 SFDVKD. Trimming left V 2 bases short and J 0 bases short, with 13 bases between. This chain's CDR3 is CATSDSGAGYSNQPQHF. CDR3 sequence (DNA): TGTGCCACCAGTGATTCAGGGGCCGGTTATAGCAATCAGCCCCAGCATTTT.

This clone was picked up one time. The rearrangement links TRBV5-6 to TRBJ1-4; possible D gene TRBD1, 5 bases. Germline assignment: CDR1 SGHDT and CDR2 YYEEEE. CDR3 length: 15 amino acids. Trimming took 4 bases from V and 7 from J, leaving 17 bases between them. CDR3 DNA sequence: TGTGCCAGCAGCCCTAAGGCAGGGTGGAGTGAAAAACTGTTTTTT. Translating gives CASSPKAGWSEKLFF.

The CDR3 sequence is CASTPTSGKTYEQYF. In DNA, the CDR3 is TGTGCCAGCACTCCGACTAGCGGGAAGACCTACGAGCAGTACTTC. The chain employs TRBV7-2 and TRBJ2-7, with TRBD2 matching 11 bases. The germline V gene encodes CDR1 SGHTA and CDR2 FQGNSA. V dropped 7 bases and J dropped 2; count of bases not matched to a gene: 7. The CDR3 extends over 15 amino acids.

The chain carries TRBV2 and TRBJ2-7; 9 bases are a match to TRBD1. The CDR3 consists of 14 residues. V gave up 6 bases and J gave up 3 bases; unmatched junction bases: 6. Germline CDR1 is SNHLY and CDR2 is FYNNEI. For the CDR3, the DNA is TGTGCCAGCAGGGGGACAGGGCGCGTCTACGAGCAGTACTTC. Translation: CASRGTGRVYEQYF.

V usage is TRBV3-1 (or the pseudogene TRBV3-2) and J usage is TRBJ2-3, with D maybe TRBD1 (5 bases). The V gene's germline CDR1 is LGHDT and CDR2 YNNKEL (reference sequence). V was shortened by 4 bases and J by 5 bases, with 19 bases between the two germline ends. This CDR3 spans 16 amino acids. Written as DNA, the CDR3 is TGTGCCAGCAGCCCAAATGGACAACTGGCTATAGATACGCAGTATTTT. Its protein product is CASSPNGQLAIDTQYF.

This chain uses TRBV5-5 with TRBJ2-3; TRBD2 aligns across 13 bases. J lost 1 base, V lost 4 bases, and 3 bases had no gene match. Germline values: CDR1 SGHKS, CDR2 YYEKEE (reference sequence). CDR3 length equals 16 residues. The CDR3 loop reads CASSEGLAGGTDTQYF. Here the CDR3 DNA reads TGTGCCAGCAGCGAAGGACTAGCGGGGGGCACAGATACGCAGTATTTT.

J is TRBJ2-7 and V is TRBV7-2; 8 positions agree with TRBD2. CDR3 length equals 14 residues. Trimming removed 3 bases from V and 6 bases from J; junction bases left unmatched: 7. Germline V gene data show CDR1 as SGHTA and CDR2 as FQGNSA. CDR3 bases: TGTGCCAGCAGCTTTAGCGGGACCGTTGGCGAGCAGTACTTC. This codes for CASSFSGTVGEQYF.

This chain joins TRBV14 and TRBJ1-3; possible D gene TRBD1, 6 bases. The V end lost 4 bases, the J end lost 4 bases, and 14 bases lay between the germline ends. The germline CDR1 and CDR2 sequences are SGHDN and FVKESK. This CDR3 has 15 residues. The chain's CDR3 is CASSPSGARGNTIYF. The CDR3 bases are TGTGCCAGCAGCCCTTCAGGGGCACGAGGAAACACCATATATTTT.

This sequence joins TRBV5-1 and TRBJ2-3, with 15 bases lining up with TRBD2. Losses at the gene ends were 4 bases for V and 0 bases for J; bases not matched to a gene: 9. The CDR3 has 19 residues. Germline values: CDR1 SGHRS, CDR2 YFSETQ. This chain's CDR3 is CASSTGLAGGITSTDTQYF. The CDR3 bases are TGCGCCAGCAGCACCGGACTAGCGGGAGGGATCACGAGCACAGATACGCAGTATTTT.

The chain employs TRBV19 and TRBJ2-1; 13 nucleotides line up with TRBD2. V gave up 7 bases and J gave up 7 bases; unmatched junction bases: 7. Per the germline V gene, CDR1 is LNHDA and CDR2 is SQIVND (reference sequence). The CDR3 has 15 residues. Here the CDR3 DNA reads TGTGCCAGTAATCGGACTAGCGGGAGTGATAATGAGCAGTTCTTC. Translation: CASNRTSGSDNEQFF.

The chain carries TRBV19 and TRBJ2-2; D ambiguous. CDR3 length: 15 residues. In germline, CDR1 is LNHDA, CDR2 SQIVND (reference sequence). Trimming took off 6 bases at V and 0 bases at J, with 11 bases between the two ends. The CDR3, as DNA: TGTGCCAGTAGGAACTATAACGCGAACACCGGGGAGCTGTTTTTT. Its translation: CASRNYNANTGELFF. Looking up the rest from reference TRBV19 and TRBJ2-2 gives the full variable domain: DGGITQSPKYLFRKEGQNVTLSCEQNLNHDAMYWYRQDPGQGLRLIYYSQIVNDFQKGDIAEGYSVSREKKESFPLTVTSAQKNPTAFYLCASRNYNANTGELFFGEGSRLTVL.

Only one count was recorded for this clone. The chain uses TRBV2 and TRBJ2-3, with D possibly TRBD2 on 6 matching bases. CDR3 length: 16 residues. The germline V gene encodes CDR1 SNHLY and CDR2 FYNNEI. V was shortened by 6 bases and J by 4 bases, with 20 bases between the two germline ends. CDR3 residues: CASRRLDYGLPDTQYF. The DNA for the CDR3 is TGTGCCAGCAGACGACTAGATTACGGGTTACCAGATACGCAGTATTTT.